A selection of T cell receptor beta chains follows, all from one sample in a study of vaccination effects on CD4 cells after COVID-19. For these TCRs, the target antigens are not known. Using immunoSEQ multiplex PCR, the repertoire was profiled, and TCRdb retains in-frame clones only, with some absent. The sample shows about 27,000 clones, approximately 80% of them seen only once. The material sequenced was CD4+ T cells from PBMCs cultured with HCoV-NL63 spike peptides, taken before COVID-19 vaccination. The receptors come from a human donor who received a COVID-19 vaccine. The CDR3 runs from the conserved cysteine through the conserved F or W. D genes are given only for firm matches. Clone size is given for some rows only: seen once, a few or many times, or a class if the clone is expanded.

CDR3aa,CDR3nt,d_gene,abundance,j_gene,v_gene
CASSDMAGGHNEQFF,TGTGCCAGCAGCGACATGGCGGGAGGGCACAATGAGCAGTTCTTC,TRBD2,few,TRBJ2-1,TRBV7-9
CASSSTSGGTRGIDTQYF,TGCGCCAGCAGCTCCACAAGCGGGGGAACCCGGGGGATAGATACGCAGTATTTT,TRBD2,medium-sized,TRBJ2-3,TRBV5-1
CASSPSPLNTEAFF,TGCGCCAGCAGCCCCTCCCCCTTGAACACTGAAGCTTTCTTT,-,-,TRBJ1-1,TRBV4-1
CASSSPDRAYGYTF,TGTGCCAGCAGTTCCCCTGACAGGGCCTATGGCTACACCTTC,TRBD1,-,TRBJ1-2,TRBV28
CASSLVTGDNSPLHF,TGTGCCAGCAGTTTAGTGACAGGGGATAATTCACCCCTCCACTTT,TRBD1,few,TRBJ1-6,TRBV6-6
CASSIAAPDRNEKLFF,TGTGCCAGTAGTATCGCGGCCCCGGACCGCAATGAAAAACTGTTTTTT,-,-,TRBJ1-4,TRBV19
CASSLTLTGGAGELFF,TGCGCCAGCAGCCTGACACTAACCGGGGGGGCCGGGGAGCTGTTTTTT,TRBD2,-,TRBJ2-2,TRBV5-1
CASSLFVGGNTEAFF,TGTGCTAGCAGCTTATTCGTCGGGGGAAACACTGAAGCTTTCTTT,-,-,TRBJ1-1,TRBV7-7
CASSLGVTQYF,TGTGCCAGCAGTCTAGGGGTTACGCAGTATTTT,-,-,TRBJ2-3,TRBV11-2
CASRRESDTQYF,TGTGCCAGTAGGCGGGAGTCAGATACGCAGTATTTT,TRBD2,few,TRBJ2-3,TRBV19
CASSPGEGSTDTQYF,TGTGCCAGTAGTCCCGGGGAGGGGTCCACAGATACGCAGTATTTT,TRBD2,-,TRBJ2-3,TRBV19
CASSHSNGGYSSYEQYF,TGCGCCAGCAGCCACTCCAACGGGGGCTACAGCTCCTACGAGCAGTACTTC,-,-,TRBJ2-7,TRBV4-1
CASSWGQETQYF,TGTGCCAGCAGTTGGGGCCAAGAGACCCAGTACTTC,-,-,TRBJ2-5,TRBV7-2